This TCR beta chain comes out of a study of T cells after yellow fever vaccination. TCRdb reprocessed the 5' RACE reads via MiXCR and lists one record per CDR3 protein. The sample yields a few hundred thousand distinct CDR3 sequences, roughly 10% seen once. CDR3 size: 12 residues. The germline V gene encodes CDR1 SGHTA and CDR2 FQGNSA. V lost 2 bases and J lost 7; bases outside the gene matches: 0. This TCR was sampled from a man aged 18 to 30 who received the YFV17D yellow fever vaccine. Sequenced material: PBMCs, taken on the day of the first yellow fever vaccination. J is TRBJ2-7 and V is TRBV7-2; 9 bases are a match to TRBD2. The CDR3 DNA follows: TGTGCCAGCAGCTTACTAGCGGGGGAGCAGTACTTC. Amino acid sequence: CASSLLAGEQYF.